This T cell receptor (beta chain) originates from a study of T cell responses to AZD1222 COVID-19 vaccine. With respect to this clone: Its antigen is currently unknown.

CDR1 is MNHEY and CDR2 is SMNVEV in the germline V gene (reference sequence). Trimming removed 5 bases at V and 5 bases at J, with 27 bases between. This CDR3 region has 18 residues. This table comes from immunoSEQ multiplex PCR, and its TCRdb copy is limited to in-frame clones, with some not included. Of around 150,000 clones detected, 94% appear once; the ten largest clones hold 0.95% to 1.5%. Study observations and caveats: In the spike-specific TCR repertoire, nearly half reportedly target unmutated variant regions.

The gene calls are TRBV27 and TRBJ1-2; D might be TRBD1 (5 bases). The source was peripheral blood, collected on day 0 of AZD1222 vaccination. This clonotype was sampled from an adult in good health. CDR3 DNA sequence: TGTGCCAGCAGTCCCTCGAACGGACTAAAGGGAAAGGGGTATGGCTACACCTTC. This sequence encodes CASSPSNGLKGKGYGYTF.